The clone carrying this TCR beta chain was detected only a few times. What it binds is not known. The sample belongs to a study of early T cells in non-severe SARS-CoV-2 infection. Study summary: RNA in bulk from unsorted whole blood was sequenced, and chains were unpaired.

The study, taken as a whole, reports: Lookups in VDJdb leaned toward anti-spike CD8 responses and missed private and CD4 specificities.

The CDR3 is 15 residues long. The germline gives CDR1 SGHDT, CDR2 YYEEEE. V dropped 0 bases and J dropped 2 bases, with 9 bases sitting between them. The TCR library protocol was used to attach unique molecular identifiers. These identifiers were attached to individual cDNA molecules. MiXCR was run by TCRdb on the 5' RACE reads, yielding one entry per CDR3 protein. The sample contains 40,000 to 60,000 distinct CDR3 sequences, 6.2% of which appear only once. The TCR sequence derives from an adult who was a healthcare worker with PCR-confirmed SARS-CoV-2 infection or an uninfected control (not recorded which). The chain carries TRBV5-6 and TRBJ2-1; no definite D call. Source: whole blood, taken at baseline. CDR3 loop: CASSLAGSPYNEQFF. The CDR3 nucleotides are TGTGCCAGCAGCTTGGCCGGGTCCCCCTACAATGAGCAGTTCTTC.